The table lists the clone carrying this TCR beta chain with many counts. Antigen: not known. This entry comes from a study of T cells in Graves' hyperthyroidism and ophthalmopathy. The study's findings and limits: Most expanded thyroid clonotypes above 0.001 recurred in blood.

Regions amplified from RNA transcripts were the TCR beta CDR3 regions. A first-round RT-PCR of the TCR CDR3 used the HTBI primer set. TCRdb reanalysed the multiplex PCR reads using MiXCR and keeps one entry per CDR3 protein. This sample has a few hundred thousand distinct CDR3 sequences; under 20% occur once, and the top ten carry about 4%. V was cut by 0 bases and J by 3 bases, with 18 bases left in between. CDR3 length: 17 residues. Germline loops: CDR1 SGHNT, CDR2 YYREEE (reference sequence). The sample consisted of blood. The source is a woman between 18 and 29 years old with Graves' hyperthyroidism. The chain joins TRBV5-4 to TRBJ1-1; D uncertain. The CDR3 DNA reads as TGTGCCAGCAGCTTGGCCCCACAGAGAGGGTATGACACTGAAGCTTTCTTT. This encodes CASSLAPQRGYDTEAFF.